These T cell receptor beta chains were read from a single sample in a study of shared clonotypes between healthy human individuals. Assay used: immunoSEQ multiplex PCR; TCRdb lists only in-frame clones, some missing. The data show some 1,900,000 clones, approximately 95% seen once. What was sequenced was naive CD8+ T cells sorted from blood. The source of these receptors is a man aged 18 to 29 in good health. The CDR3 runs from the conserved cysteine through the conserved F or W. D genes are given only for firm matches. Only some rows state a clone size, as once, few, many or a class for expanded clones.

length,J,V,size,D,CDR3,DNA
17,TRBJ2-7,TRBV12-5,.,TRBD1,CASGLVLTGQGSYEQYF,TGTGCTAGTGGTTTGGTCCTCACGGGACAGGGCTCCTACGAGCAGTACTTC
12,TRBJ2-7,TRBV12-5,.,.,CASGFSGYEQYF,TGTGCTAGTGGTTTCAGCGGCTACGAGCAGTACTTC
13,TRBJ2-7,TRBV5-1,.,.,CASSLLGEYEQYF,TGCGCCAGCAGCTTGTTGGGGGAATACGAGCAGTACTTC
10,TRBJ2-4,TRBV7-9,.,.,CASSAEVQYF,TGTGCCAGCAGCGCGGAGGTTCAGTACTTC
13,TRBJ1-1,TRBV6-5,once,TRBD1,CASSLGGASEAFF,TGTGCCAGCAGCCTAGGGGGCGCTTCTGAAGCTTTCTTT
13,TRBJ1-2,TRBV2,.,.,CASSDSPNYGYTF,TGTGCCAGCAGTGACAGCCCTAACTATGGCTACACCTTC
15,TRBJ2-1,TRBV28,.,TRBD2,CASSQLAGWSDEQFF,TGTGCCAGCAGTCAGCTAGCGGGGTGGTCTGATGAGCAGTTCTTC
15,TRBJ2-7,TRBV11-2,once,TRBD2,CASSLEAGTHYEQYF,TGTGCCAGCAGCTTAGAAGCGGGGACTCACTACGAGCAGTACTTC
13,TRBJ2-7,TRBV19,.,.,CASSSMNSYEQYF,TGTGCCAGTAGTAGCATGAATTCCTACGAGCAGTACTTC
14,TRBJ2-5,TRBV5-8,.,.,CASSFGDPPETQYF,TGTGCCAGCAGTTTTGGGGACCCCCCAGAGACCCAGTACTTC
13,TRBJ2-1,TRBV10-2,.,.,CASSGGSYNEQFF,TGCGCCAGCAGCGGGGGATCCTACAATGAGCAGTTCTTC
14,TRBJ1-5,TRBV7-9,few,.,CASSLDGFNQPQHF,TGTGCCAGCAGCTTAGATGGATTTAATCAGCCCCAGCATTTT